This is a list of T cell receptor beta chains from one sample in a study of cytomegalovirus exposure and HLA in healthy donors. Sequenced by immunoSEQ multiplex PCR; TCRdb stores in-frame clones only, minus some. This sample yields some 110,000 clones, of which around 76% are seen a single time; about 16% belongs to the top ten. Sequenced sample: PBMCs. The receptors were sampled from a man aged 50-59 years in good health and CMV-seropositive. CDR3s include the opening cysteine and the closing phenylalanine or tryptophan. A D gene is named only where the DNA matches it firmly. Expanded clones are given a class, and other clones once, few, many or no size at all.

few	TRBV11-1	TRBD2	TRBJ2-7	TGTGCCAGCAGCTACGCGACTAGCGACTCCTACGAGCAGTACTTC	CASSYATSDSYEQYF
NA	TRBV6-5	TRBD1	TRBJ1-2	TGTGCCAGCAGTAGCCGGGACAGGGGCCTATATGGCTACACCTTC	CASSSRDRGLYGYTF
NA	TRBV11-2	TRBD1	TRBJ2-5	TGTGCCAGCAGCTTAGATTGGAGACAGGGATTCCAAGAGACCCAGTACTTC	CASSLDWRQGFQETQYF
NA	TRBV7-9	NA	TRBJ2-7	TGTGCCAGCAGCTATGACAAGGAAGAGTACTTC	CASSYDKEEYF
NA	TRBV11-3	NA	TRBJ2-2	TGTGCCAGCAGCCGAACTAGCACCGGGGAGCTGTTTTTT	CASSRTSTGELFF
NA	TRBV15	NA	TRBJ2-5	TGTGCCACCGGGGAAGGGGGGGCCCAAGAGACCCAGTACTTC	CATGEGGAQETQYF
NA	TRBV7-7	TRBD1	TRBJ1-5	TGTGCCAGCAGCTTAGGAGGGGGGGTCGACAGGGGTCAGCCCCAGCATTTT	CASSLGGGVDRGQPQHF
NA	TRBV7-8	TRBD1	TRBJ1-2	TGTGCCAGCAGCAGCGACAGGGGGGATAGTGGCTACACCTTC	CASSSDRGDSGYTF
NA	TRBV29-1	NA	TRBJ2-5	TGCAGCGTGACCCGGGACTCAGGTGGAGAGACCCAGTACTTC	CSVTRDSGGETQYF
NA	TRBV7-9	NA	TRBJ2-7	TGTGCCAGCAGCTTCTTTGGACACCCGACCGGTCCCTACGAGCAGTACTTC	CASSFFGHPTGPYEQYF
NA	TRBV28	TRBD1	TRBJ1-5	TGTGCCAGCACCGGGGGACAGGGGGCCCATCAGCCCCAGCATTTT	CASTGGQGAHQPQHF
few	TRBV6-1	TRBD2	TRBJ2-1	TGTGCCAGCAGTGAAGGACTAGCGGGGGGGTACCAGTTCTTC	CASSEGLAGGYQFF
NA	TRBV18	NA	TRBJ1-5	TGCGCCAGCTCTCCCGGACGGGGGAATCAGCCCCAGCATTTT	CASSPGRGNQPQHF
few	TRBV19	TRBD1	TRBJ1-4	TGTGCCAGTAGTATATATAGGGGGCGCGGTGAAAAACTGTTTTTT	CASSIYRGRGEKLFF
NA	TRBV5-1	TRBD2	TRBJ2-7	TGCGCCAGCAGCTCGGCAGCGGGGGTCTCCTACGAGCAGTACTTC	CASSSAAGVSYEQYF
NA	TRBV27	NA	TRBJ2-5	TGTGCCAGCAGTTCAGTCGGCGGACAAGAGACCCAGTACTTC	CASSSVGGQETQYF
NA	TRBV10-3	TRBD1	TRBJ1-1	TGTGCCATCAGTGAACTACCCGGACAGGGGGGAAAGGCTGAAGCTTTCTTT	CAISELPGQGGKAEAFF
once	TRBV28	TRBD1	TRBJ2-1	TGTGCCAGCATCACGGGACAGTCCTCCTACAATGAGCAGTTCTTC	CASITGQSSYNEQFF
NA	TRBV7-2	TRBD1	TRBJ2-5	TGTGCCAGCAGCGGAGGACAGGGCGAGACCCAGTACTTC	CASSGGQGETQYF
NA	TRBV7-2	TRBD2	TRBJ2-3	TGTGCCAGCAGCTTAGTTTCTAGCGGGAGTTCAGATACGCAGTATTTT	CASSLVSSGSSDTQYF
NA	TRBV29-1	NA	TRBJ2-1	TGCAGCGTTGAAGGGGACGGGAGTAAATACAATGAGCAGTTCTTC	CSVEGDGSKYNEQFF
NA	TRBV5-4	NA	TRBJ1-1	TGTGCCAGCAACGGGGGGGGTTCCTTGAACACTGAAGCTTTCTTT	CASNGGGSLNTEAFF